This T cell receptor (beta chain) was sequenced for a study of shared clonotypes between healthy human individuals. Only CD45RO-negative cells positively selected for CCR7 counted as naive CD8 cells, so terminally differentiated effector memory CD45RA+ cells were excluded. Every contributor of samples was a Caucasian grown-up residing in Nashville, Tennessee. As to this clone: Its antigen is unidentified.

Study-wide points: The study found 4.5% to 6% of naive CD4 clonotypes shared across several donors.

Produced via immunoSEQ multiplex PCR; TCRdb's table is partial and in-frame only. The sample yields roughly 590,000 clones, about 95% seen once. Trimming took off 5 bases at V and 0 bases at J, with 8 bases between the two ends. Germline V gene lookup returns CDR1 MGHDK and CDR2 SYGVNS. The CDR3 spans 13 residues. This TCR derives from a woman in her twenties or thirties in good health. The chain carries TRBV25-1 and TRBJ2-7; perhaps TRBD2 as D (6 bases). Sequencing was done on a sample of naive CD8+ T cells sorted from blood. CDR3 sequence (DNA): TGTGCCAGCAGTCCGGACTACTCCTACGAGCAGTACTTC. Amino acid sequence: CASSPDYSYEQYF.